This record looks at one T cell receptor (beta chain) sequence and its context. Its matching antigen is unknown. Within the sample, other DNA sequences also encode this same CDR3. Profiling relied on immunoSEQ multiplex PCR, and the TCRdb table lists in-frame clones only, not all of them. The sample holds about 2.1 million clones; approximately 94% are singletons and the top ten take about 1.8%. CDR3 length: 12 residues. CDR1 and CDR2 (germline): SGHDT, YYEEEE. Deletions cut 2 bases from V and 6 bases from J, with 7 bases between. These data originate in a study of shared clonotypes between healthy human individuals. Across the study: A few men and a couple of women, aged 18 to 49, were donors. Study outcomes and limitations: All-four-donor shared clonotypes had higher generation probabilities than non-shared clonotypes did. Since donors were few, the genetic and exposure-history diversity represented was limited.

Naive CD8 isolation took CD45RO-negative cells positively selected for CCR7 and excluded terminally differentiated effector memory CD45RA+ cells. The clonotype was recovered from a man between 18 and 35 years old in good health. Some clones in this sample may be carry-over from other donors' samples. This sequence joins TRBV5-6 and TRBJ2-3; D uncertain. Sequencing was done on a sample of naive CD8+ T cells from PBMCs. CDR3 nucleotides: TGTGCCAGCAGCTTTGGTGGGGATACGCAGTATTTT. Its translation: CASSFGGDTQYF.